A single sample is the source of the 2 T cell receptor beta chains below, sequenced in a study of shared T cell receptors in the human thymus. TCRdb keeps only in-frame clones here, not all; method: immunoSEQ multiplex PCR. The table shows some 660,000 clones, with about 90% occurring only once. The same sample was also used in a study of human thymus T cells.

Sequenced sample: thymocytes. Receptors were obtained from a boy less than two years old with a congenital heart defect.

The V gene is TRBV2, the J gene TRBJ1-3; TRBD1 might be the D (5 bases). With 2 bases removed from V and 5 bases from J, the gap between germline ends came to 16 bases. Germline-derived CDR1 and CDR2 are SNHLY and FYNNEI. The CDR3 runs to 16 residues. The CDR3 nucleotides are TGTGCCAGCAGTGAAAATCGGGCAGGGAATCGAAACACCATATATTTT. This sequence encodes CASSENRAGNRNTIYF.

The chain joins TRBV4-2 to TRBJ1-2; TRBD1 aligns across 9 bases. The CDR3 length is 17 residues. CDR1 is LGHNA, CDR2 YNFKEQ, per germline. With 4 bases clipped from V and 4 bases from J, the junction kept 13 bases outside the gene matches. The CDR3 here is CASSRYPGTGSGYGYTF. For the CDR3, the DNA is TGTGCCAGCAGCCGATACCCCGGGACAGGGAGTGGCTATGGCTACACCTTC.